This T cell receptor beta chain was sequenced in a study of blood T cell repertoires in COVID-19. Whole-study context: Spain, Italy and the United States supplied samples that represented acute and convalescent COVID-19. PBMCs, B-cell-depleted T cells, or T cells provided the cDNA or gDNA that made up the material.

In the source study's methods: Using reference gene primer amplification, nucleated cell counts were estimated. Sequencing was performed with immunoSEQ multiplex PCR; in TCRdb, only in-frame clones are kept and a portion is missing. The V and J calls and the clone size are those of that table, but D and trimming were determined from the DNA. The data hold 200,000 to 250,000 clones, with 88% observed a single time. Per the germline V gene, CDR1 is SEHNR and CDR2 is FQNEAQ (reference sequence). The V and J ends lost 0 bases and 3 bases, in that order; junction bases with no gene match: 8. CDR3 length: 17 amino acids. This clone was recorded only once.

The sequence derives from a woman aged 55 to 70 with acute or convalescent COVID-19. V and J are TRBV7-9 and TRBJ1-3; 7 nucleotides align to TRBD1. The specimen sequenced was peripheral blood. The CDR3 region has the DNA TGTGCCAGCAGCTTAGCCACAGGGGCCGCCAATGGAAACACCATATATTTT. This translates into CASSLATGAANGNTIYF.